This is a list of T cell receptor beta chains from one sample in a study of T cell changes during pregnancy in multiple sclerosis. The data were produced by immunoSEQ multiplex PCR, yet TCRdb's version contains in-frame clones alone and is incomplete. The table lists around 57,000 clones, approximately 91% of them singletons. Specimen: peripheral blood, collected in the second trimester of pregnancy. The receptor source for this set is a female donor with multiple sclerosis, enrolled in a pregnancy study. Both conserved end residues are part of each CDR3. A D gene is named only where the DNA matches it firmly. Size values are once, few and many counts, or a class for expanded clones, and some rows have none.

clone_size	j_call	v_call	d_call	cdr3_nt	cdr3_aa
NA	TRBJ1-4	TRBV5-5	NA	TGTGCCAGCAGCTTGGTCCCCGGTGTAGAAAAACTGTTTTTT	CASSLVPGVEKLFF
NA	TRBJ1-3	TRBV5-4	NA	TGTGCCAGCAGCAGGGGGAAGGGAGGAAACACCATATATTTT	CASSRGKGGNTIYF
NA	TRBJ2-3	TRBV15	NA	TGTGCCACCAGCAGCACCGGGACACCGAGCACAGATACGCAGTATTTT	CATSSTGTPSTDTQYF
NA	TRBJ1-2	TRBV9	NA	TGTGCCAGCAGCGTAGGGCAGGGGAACTATGGCTACACCTTC	CASSVGQGNYGYTF
once	TRBJ1-6	TRBV2	TRBD1	TGTGCCAGCCCGGGACAGGGGGGGAATTCACCCCTCCACTTT	CASPGQGGNSPLHF
NA	TRBJ2-1	TRBV5-5	TRBD1	TGTGCCAGCAGCTTACAGGGGGCGTGGTACAATGAGCAGTTCTTC	CASSLQGAWYNEQFF
NA	TRBJ1-5	TRBV6-1	NA	TGTGCCAGCAGTAGGAGGGTTCAAGGTCAGCCCCAGCATTTT	CASSRRVQGQPQHF
NA	TRBJ1-6	TRBV4-3	NA	TGCGCCAGCAGCCAAGGGGGTCGGGGGGGTAATTCACCCCTCCACTTT	CASSQGGRGGNSPLHF
NA	TRBJ1-1	TRBV7-2	TRBD1	TGTGCCAGCAGCTTAGGGGACAGGTCGAAAAATATTGAAGCTTTCTTT	CASSLGDRSKNIEAFF
NA	TRBJ1-2	TRBV19	NA	TGTGCCAGTAGTCCCTGGGGAGGGGATAACTATGGCTACACCTTC	CASSPWGGDNYGYTF
NA	TRBJ1-1	TRBV7-9	NA	TGTGCCAGCAGCCTCTATTCTGAAGCTTTCTTT	CASSLYSEAFF
NA	TRBJ2-3	TRBV9	NA	TGTGCCAGCAGCCAGGGGCAGGGGCGCACAGATACGCAGTATTTT	CASSQGQGRTDTQYF
NA	TRBJ1-1	TRBV9	NA	TGTGCCAGCAGCGTCTACGCCCATCAGGGGCTGGGCACTGAAGCTTTCTTT	CASSVYAHQGLGTEAFF
NA	TRBJ2-2	TRBV5-6	TRBD2	TGTGCCAGCAGCCCACCTAGCGGGGGGTACGGGGAGCTGTTTTTT	CASSPPSGGYGELFF
NA	TRBJ2-7	TRBV27	NA	TGTGCCAGCAGTTTTGGGCGCGAGCAGTACTTC	CASSFGREQYF
NA	TRBJ2-5	TRBV28	TRBD1	TGTGCCAGCAGTTTAGACAGGGAAGAGACCCAGTACTTC	CASSLDREETQYF
once	TRBJ1-6	TRBV2	NA	TGTGCCAGCAGGCGGACACTCGATTTTAATTCACCCCTCCACTTT	CASRRTLDFNSPLHF
NA	TRBJ2-7	TRBV4-1	TRBD2	TGCGCCAGCAGCCAAGACCCTAGCGGGGTGGGAGGGGAGCAGTACTTC	CASSQDPSGVGGEQYF
NA	TRBJ2-5	TRBV7-9	NA	TGTGCCAGCAGCTACGGGATGGAGACCCAGTACTTC	CASSYGMETQYF
NA	TRBJ1-1	TRBV2	NA	TGTGCCAGCAGCGTTGGGCCCCGCTCTGAAGCTTTCTTT	CASSVGPRSEAFF
NA	TRBJ2-1	TRBV11-2	NA	TGTGCCAGCAGCTTAGAGCTTAGGAGAGCGGGCGACAATGAGCAGTTCTTC	CASSLELRRAGDNEQFF
NA	TRBJ1-1	TRBV28	NA	TGTGCCAGCAGGGGCCCGAACACTGAAGCTTTCTTT	CASRGPNTEAFF
NA	TRBJ1-5	TRBV7-9	NA	TGTGCCAGCAGCATAGGGGGGGGAAGTGGGTCCCAGCATTTT	CASSIGGGSGSQHF
NA	TRBJ1-1	TRBV19	NA	TGTGCCAGCACCGGGACTTTCAGATTTGAAGCTTTCTTT	CASTGTFRFEAFF
NA	TRBJ2-7	TRBV10-3	NA	TGTGCCATCAGTGAGGGGGGCCAGCAATCCTCCTACGAGCAGTACTTC	CAISEGGQQSSYEQYF
NA	TRBJ1-2	TRBV2	NA	TGTGCCAGCAGTGGTGGCAGGGGCTTGTATGGCTACACCTTC	CASSGGRGLYGYTF
NA	TRBJ1-1	TRBV19	NA	TGTGCCAGTAGTGGAACGACAGTCTTCCTAAGGGACACTGAAGCTTTCTTT	CASSGTTVFLRDTEAFF
NA	TRBJ2-2	TRBV5-1	NA	TGCGCCAGCAGCAACCCTCTAACCGGGACATTTAACACCGGGGAGCTGTTTTTT	CASSNPLTGTFNTGELFF
NA	TRBJ2-3	TRBV14	NA	TGTGCCAGCAGCCAAGCTCTCCAGGGGACAGATACGCAGTATTTT	CASSQALQGTDTQYF
NA	TRBJ1-4	TRBV28	NA	TGTGCCAGCAGTTTATCAATGGAGGGTGAAAAACTGTTTTTT	CASSLSMEGEKLFF
NA	TRBJ2-5	TRBV6-5	NA	TGTGCCAGCAGTTACTCTGCGGGAACAGAAGAGACCCAGTACTTC	CASSYSAGTEETQYF
few	TRBJ1-5	TRBV28	NA	TGTGCCAGCGCCCGATCCCCCGGGACAAGACATTTT	CASARSPGTRHF
NA	TRBJ2-7	TRBV5-1	NA	TGCGCCAGCAGCTTGGGATCGAGTACAGCCACTTCCTACGAGCAGTACTTC	CASSLGSSTATSYEQYF
NA	TRBJ1-1	TRBV9	NA	TGTGCCAGCAGCGCCCATCCATTGGTAACTTCGTCAGGGGCTTCAGCTTTCTTT	CASSAHPLVTSSGASAFF
NA	TRBJ1-2	TRBV2	NA	TGTGCCAGCAGTTCGACAGGAGTTTACTATGGCTACACCTTC	CASSSTGVYYGYTF
NA	TRBJ1-1	TRBV2	NA	TGTGCCAGCAATCACGACAGCTTGAACACTGAAGCTTTCTTT	CASNHDSLNTEAFF
NA	TRBJ1-1	TRBV27	NA	TGTGCCAGCAGCCTGAGCCCGGTCACTGAAGCTTTCTTT	CASSLSPVTEAFF
few	TRBJ2-1	TRBV7-9	TRBD2	TGTGCCAGCAGCTTAGCCCTAGCGGGGGGGTTTTATGAGCAGTTCTTC	CASSLALAGGFYEQFF
NA	TRBJ1-1	TRBV5-5	NA	TGTGCCAGCAGCCGGGGGACGGGGAACACTGAAGCTTTCTTT	CASSRGTGNTEAFF
NA	TRBJ2-5	TRBV5-8	TRBD2	TGTGCCAGCAGCCGAAGCGGGGGGCACTGGGAGACCCAGTACTTC	CASSRSGGHWETQYF
NA	TRBJ1-4	TRBV2	NA	TGTGCCAGCAGGGGGCCTGGCCGGGCCCTATTT	CASRGPGRALF
NA	TRBJ2-6	TRBV9	NA	TGTGCCAGCAGCGTAGAAGAGGGCTCAGGAGGGGCCAACGTCCTGACTTTC	CASSVEEGSGGANVLTF